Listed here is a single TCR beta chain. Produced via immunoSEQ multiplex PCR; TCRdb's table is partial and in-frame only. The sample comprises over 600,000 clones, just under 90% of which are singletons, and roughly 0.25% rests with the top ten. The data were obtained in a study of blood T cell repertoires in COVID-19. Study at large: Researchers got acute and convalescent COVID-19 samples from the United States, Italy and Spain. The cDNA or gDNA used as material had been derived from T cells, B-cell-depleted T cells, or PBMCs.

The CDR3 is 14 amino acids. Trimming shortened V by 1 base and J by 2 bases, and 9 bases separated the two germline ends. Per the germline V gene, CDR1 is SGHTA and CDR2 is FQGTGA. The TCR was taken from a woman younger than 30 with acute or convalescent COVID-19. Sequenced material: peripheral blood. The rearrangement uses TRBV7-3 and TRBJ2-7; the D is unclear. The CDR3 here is CASSLIPDPYEQYF. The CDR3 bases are TGTGCCAGCAGCTTAATTCCAGATCCCTACGAGCAGTACTTC.